The present entry profiles one T cell receptor beta chain with its context. This CDR3 has 16 amino acids. CDR1 is SGHVS and CDR2 is FNYEAQ in the germline V gene. Trimming took off 0 bases at V and 0 bases at J, with 9 bases between the two ends. This sample is part of a study of T-cell memory formation after mild COVID-19. TCRdb passed the 5' RACE reads through MiXCR, listing each CDR3 protein once. The sample shows about 340,000 distinct CDR3 sequences, around 21% of them seen only once. The chain links TRBV7-6 to TRBJ2-1, with D hard to call. The receptor was derived from an adult woman who had mild COVID-19 (a few samples of this study predate the infection). Cell type and time point are not known. The specimen was PBMCs or a T cell subset sorted from them (not recorded which). The CDR3 sequence is CASSLAYSSSYNEQFF. CDR3 DNA: TGTGCCAGCAGCTTAGCGTACTCCAGCTCCTACAATGAGCAGTTCTTC.